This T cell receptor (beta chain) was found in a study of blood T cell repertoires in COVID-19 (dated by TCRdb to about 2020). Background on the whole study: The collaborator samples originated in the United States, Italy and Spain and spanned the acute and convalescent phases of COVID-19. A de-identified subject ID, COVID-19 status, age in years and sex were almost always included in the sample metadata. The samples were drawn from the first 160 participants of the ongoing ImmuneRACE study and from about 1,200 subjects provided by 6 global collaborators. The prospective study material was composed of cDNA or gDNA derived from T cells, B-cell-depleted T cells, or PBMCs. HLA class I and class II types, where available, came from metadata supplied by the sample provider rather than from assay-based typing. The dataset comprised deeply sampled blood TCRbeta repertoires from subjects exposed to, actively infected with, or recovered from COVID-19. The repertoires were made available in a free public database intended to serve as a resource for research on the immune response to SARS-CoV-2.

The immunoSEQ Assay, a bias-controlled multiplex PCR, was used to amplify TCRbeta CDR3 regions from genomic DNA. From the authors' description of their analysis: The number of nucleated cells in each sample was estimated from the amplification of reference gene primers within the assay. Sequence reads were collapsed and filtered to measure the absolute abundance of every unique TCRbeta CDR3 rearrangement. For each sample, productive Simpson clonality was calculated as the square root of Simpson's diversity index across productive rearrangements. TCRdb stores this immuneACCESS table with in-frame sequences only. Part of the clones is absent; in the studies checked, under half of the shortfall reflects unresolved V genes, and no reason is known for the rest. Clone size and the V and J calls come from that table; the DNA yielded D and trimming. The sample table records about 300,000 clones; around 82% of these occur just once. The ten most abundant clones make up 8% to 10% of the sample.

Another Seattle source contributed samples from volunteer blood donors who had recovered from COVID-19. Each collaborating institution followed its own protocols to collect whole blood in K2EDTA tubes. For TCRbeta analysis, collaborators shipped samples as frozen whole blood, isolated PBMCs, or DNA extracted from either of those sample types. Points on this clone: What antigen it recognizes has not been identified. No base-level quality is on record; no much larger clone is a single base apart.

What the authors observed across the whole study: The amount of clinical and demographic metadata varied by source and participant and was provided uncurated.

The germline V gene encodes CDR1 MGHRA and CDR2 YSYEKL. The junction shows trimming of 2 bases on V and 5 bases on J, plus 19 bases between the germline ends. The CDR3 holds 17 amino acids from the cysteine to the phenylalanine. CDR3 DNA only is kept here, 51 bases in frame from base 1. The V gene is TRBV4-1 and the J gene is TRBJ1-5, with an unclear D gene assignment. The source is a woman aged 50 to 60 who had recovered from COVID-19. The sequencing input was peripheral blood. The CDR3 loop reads CASSQPTTGTGYQPQHF. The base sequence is TGCGCCAGCAGCCAACCGACGACGGGAACGGGTTATCAGCCCCAGCATTTT.